This T cell receptor (beta chain) was recovered during a study of vaccination and CD4 T cells after COVID-19. General observations from the study: Among those convalescent, a median around 89% of reactive clones emerged solely post-vaccination.

At the Johns Hopkins FTIC core, DNA taken from cultured CD4+ T cells was sequenced by way of the Oncomine TCR Beta short-read assay. A single record per CDR3 protein comes from TCRdb applying MiXCR to the PCR reads. The table lists 15,000 to 20,000 distinct CDR3 sequences, over 45% of them singletons. For this clonotype: The antigen is undetermined.

Documented treatment: 10-day PBMC culture with coronavirus spike peptide pools or control peptides (ViraFEST assay). The CDR3 spans 14 residues. CDR1 and CDR2 (germline): ENHRY, SYGVKD. V was trimmed by 2 bases and J by 1 base, leaving 8 bases between them. The material was CD4+ T cells from blood, cultured in vitro, obtained before SARS-CoV-2 vaccination. This TCR was recovered from a human donor who had recovered from COVID-19. The chain uses TRBV10-3 and TRBJ1-1; unclear D gene. The CDR3 region has the DNA TGTGCCATCAGTGAGCCTAACAAGAACACTGAAGCTTTCTTT. The encoded protein is CAISEPNKNTEAFF.